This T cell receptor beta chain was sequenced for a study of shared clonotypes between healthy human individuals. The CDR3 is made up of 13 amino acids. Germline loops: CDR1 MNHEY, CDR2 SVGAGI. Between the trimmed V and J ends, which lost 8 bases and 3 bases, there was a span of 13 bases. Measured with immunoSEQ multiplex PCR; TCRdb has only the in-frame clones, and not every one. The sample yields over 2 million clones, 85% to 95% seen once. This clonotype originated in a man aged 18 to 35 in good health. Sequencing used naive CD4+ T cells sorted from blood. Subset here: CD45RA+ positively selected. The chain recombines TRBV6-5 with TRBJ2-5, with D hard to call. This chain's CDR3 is CASGSGIKETQYF. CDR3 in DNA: TGTGCCAGCGGCAGTGGAATTAAAGAGACCCAGTACTTC.